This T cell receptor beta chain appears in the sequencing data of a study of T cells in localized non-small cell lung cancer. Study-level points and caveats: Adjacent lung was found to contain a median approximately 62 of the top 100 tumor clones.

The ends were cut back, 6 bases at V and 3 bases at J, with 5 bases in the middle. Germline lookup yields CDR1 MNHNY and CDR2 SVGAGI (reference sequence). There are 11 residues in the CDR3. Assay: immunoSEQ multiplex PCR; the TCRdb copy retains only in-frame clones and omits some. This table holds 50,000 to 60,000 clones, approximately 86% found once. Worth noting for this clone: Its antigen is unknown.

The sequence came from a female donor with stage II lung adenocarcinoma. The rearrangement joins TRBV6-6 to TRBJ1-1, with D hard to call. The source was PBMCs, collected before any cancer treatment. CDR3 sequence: CASRADTEAFF. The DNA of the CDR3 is TGTGCCAGCAGGGCGGACACTGAAGCTTTCTTT.